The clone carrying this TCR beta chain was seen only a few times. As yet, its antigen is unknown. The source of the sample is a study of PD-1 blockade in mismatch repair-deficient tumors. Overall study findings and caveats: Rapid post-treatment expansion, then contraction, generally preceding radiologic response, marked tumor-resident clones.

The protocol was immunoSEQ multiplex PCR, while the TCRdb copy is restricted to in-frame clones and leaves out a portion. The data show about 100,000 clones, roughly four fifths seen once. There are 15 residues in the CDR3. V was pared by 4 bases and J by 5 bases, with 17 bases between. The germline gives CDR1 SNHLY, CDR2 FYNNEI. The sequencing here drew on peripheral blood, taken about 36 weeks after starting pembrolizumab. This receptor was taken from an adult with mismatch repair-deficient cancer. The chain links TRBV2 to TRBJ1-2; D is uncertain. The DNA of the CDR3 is TGTGCCAGCAGTGCCATTGAAAGACCGAGTTATGGCTACACCTTC. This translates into CASSAIERPSYGYTF.